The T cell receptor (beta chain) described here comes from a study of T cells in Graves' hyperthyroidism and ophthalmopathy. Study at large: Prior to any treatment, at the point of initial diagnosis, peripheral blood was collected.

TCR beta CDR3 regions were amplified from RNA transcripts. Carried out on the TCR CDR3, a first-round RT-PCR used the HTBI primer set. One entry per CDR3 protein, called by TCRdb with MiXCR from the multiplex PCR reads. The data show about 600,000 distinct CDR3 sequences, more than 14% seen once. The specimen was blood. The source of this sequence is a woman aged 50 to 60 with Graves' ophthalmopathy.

The CDR3 region has the DNA TGCGCCAGCAGCCAAGTAACCGGGACAGTGAACACCGGGGAGCTGTTTTTT. Residues: CASSQVTGTVNTGELFF. The rearrangement joins TRBV4-1 to TRBJ2-2; 7 nucleotides line up with TRBD1. The CDR3 consists of 17 residues. CDR1 is MGHRA, CDR2 YSYEKL, per germline. V was clipped by 1 base and J by 1 base; unmatched bases: 6.